This T cell receptor (beta chain) is from a study of response to subunit inactivated influenza vaccine. CDR3 length: 15 amino acids. J gave up 2 bases and V 5 bases, and 9 bases lay outside the gene matches. Germline V gene lookup returns CDR1 DFQATT and CDR2 SNEGSKA (reference sequence). Each CDR3 protein gets one entry after TCRdb re-called the RT-PCR reads with MiXCR. The profile covers roughly 700,000 distinct CDR3 sequences, with less than 20% appearing a single time and roughly 12% taken by the ten largest. This clonotype showed up just a few times. The receptor comes from a man aged 50 to 60 who received an inactivated influenza vaccine. The source was PBMCs from blood, collected 11 to 12 days after vaccination. J is TRBJ2-3 and V is TRBV20-1; 8 positions agree with TRBD2. In DNA form, the CDR3 reads TGCAGTGCTGCACCTAGCGGGCCCCCCACAGATACGCAGTATTTT. It yields the protein CSAAPSGPPTDTQYF.